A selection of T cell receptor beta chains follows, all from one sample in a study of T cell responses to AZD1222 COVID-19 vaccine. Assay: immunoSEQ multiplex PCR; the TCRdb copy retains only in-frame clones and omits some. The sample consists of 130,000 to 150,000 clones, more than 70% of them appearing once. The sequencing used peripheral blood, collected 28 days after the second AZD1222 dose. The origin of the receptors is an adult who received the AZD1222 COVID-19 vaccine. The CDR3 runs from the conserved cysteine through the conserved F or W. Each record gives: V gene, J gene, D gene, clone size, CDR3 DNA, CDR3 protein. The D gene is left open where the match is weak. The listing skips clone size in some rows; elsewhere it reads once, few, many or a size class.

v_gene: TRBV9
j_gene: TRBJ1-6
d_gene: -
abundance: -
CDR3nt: TGTGCCAGCAGCCCATCGGGCGGCTCCTATAATTCACCCCTCCACTTT
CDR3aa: CASSPSGGSYNSPLHF

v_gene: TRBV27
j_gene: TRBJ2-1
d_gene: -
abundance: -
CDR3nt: TGTGCCAGCAGTTTATCTCTGGCTAGGACTGAGCAGTTCTTC
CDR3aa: CASSLSLARTEQFF

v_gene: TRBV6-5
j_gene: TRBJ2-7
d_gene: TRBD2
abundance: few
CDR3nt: TGTGCCAGCACCCGAGCTTGGGGGGGAGGGTACGAGCAGTACTTC
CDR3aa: CASTRAWGGGYEQYF

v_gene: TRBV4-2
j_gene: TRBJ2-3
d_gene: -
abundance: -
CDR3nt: TGTGCCAGCAGCCCAAGACTGGAAGATACGCAGTATTTT
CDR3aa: CASSPRLEDTQYF

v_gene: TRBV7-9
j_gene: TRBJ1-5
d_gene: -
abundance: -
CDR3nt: TGTGCCAGCAGCTCGGAGGATCAGCCCCAGCATTTT
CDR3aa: CASSSEDQPQHF

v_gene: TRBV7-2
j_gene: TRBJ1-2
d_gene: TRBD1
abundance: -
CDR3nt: TGTGCCAGCAGCTTGGATTCCGGGACAGGGGTATTCTATGGCTACACCTTC
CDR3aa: CASSLDSGTGVFYGYTF

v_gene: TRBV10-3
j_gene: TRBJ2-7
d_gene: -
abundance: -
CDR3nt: TGTGCCATCACCAAGGACAGACTGAGCTCCTACGAGCAGTACTTC
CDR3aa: CAITKDRLSSYEQYF

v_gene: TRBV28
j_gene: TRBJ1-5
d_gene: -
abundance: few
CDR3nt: TGTGCCAGCAGCCCACGACAGGCACGACGGGATCAGCCCCAGCATTTT
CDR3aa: CASSPRQARRDQPQHF

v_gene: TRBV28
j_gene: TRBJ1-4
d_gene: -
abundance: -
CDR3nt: TGTGCCAGCAGCTTGGAGGGGGCAACTAATGAAAAACTGTTTTTT
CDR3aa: CASSLEGATNEKLFF

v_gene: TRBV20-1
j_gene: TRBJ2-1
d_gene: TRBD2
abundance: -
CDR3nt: TGCAGTAATGGGGGGGGAAATGAGCAGTTCTTC
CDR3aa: CSNGGGNEQFF